A single sample is the source of the 27 T cell receptor beta chains below, sequenced in a study of blood T cell repertoires in COVID-19. Using immunoSEQ multiplex PCR, the repertoire was profiled, and TCRdb retains in-frame clones only, with some absent. The sample holds more than 95,000 clones, 85% to 90% seen once. Input material: peripheral blood. These receptors were obtained from a human donor in a cohort sampled during active COVID-19.

CDR3: CASSPGTGSNQPQHF. Written as DNA, the CDR3 is TGTGCCAGCTCACCGGGGACAGGGAGCAATCAGCCCCAGCATTTT. The chain uses TRBV18 and TRBJ1-5; 9 bases agree with TRBD1. After removal of 3 bases from V and 1 base from J, the junction contained 1 base not matched to a gene. The CDR3 sequence is 15 residues long. Germline CDR1 reads KGHSH; CDR2 reads LQKENI.

This rearrangement joins TRBV28 to TRBJ1-5; unclear D gene. The V end lost 5 bases, the J end lost 6 bases, and 20 bases lay between the germline ends. The CDR3 is 16 amino acids. Germline CDR1 reads MDHEN; CDR2 reads SYDVKM. This chain's CDR3 is CASSRGPGSESQPQHF. Here the CDR3 DNA reads TGTGCCAGCAGTCGCGGACCGGGATCGGAGAGTCAGCCCCAGCATTTT.

This rearrangement joins TRBV7-9 to TRBJ1-5; tentatively, D is TRBD1 (6 bases). The CDR3 is made up of 13 amino acids. The V and J ends lost 5 bases and 9 bases respectively, with 14 bases between them. The germline CDR1 and CDR2 sequences are SEHNR and FQNEAQ (reference sequence). DNA of the CDR3: TGTGCCAGCAGCCGGACAGAATCGGGGCCCCAGCATTTT. It yields the protein CASSRTESGPQHF.

The chain has TRBV27 and TRBJ2-1; 7 nucleotides agree with TRBD2. Losses at the gene ends were 5 bases for V and 10 bases for J; bases not matched to a gene: 14. The CDR3 is made up of 15 amino acids. The germline gives CDR1 MNHEY, CDR2 SMNVEV (reference sequence). The CDR3 loop reads CASSREGLVTREQFF. The CDR3 DNA is TGTGCCAGCAGTCGAGAAGGACTAGTAACACGGGAGCAGTTCTTC.

The chain employs TRBV4-2 and TRBJ2-7, with 15 bases that match TRBD2. V shed 3 bases, J shed 9 bases, and the junction held 6 bases outside the gene matches. Germline V gene sequence: CDR1 LGHNA, CDR2 YNFKEQ. The CDR3 has 15 residues. The DNA of the CDR3 is TGTGCCAGCAGCCAGGATCGGACTAGCGGGAGGGGGCAGTACTTC. Encoded protein: CASSQDRTSGRGQYF.

This chain connects TRBV5-1 to TRBJ2-2; 8 bases align to TRBD2. This CDR3 is 16 amino acids long. Trimming took 6 bases from V and 4 from J; bases not matched to a gene: 11. Looked up from germline, CDR1 is SGHRS and CDR2 is YFSETQ. CDR3 sequence (DNA): TGCGCCAGCAATCTTCAGGGGCTAGCGGGCACCGGGGAGCTGTTTTTT. This translates into CASNLQGLAGTGELFF.

The CDR3 DNA is TGTGCCAGTAGTCCAGGGATTTTGAACACTGAAGCTTTCTTT. This sequence encodes CASSPGILNTEAFF. This chain uses TRBV19 with TRBJ1-1; tentatively, D is TRBD1 (5 bases). Germline assignment: CDR1 LNHDA and CDR2 SQIVND (reference sequence). V gave up 5 bases and J gave up 0 bases, with 10 bases separating them. The CDR3 is 14 residues long.

The chain links TRBV7-9 to TRBJ2-5; 7 nucleotides line up with TRBD2. The CDR3 runs to 13 residues. J was trimmed by 2 bases and V by 10 bases; bases with no gene match: 7. Germline CDR1 reads SEHNR; CDR2 reads FQNEAQ (reference sequence). CDR3 bases: TGTGCCATCGCTCCGGGACTACAAGAGACCCAGTACTTC. As protein: CAIAPGLQETQYF.

The chain has TRBV19 and TRBJ1-5; weak D call: TRBD1 (5 bases). With 5 bases removed from V and 0 bases from J, the gap between germline ends came to 14 bases. CDR1 is LNHDA, CDR2 SQIVND, per germline (reference sequence). The CDR3 sequence is 16 residues long. The CDR3: CASSLGRGYSNQPQHF. For the CDR3, the DNA is TGTGCCAGTAGTCTCGGGAGGGGATATAGCAATCAGCCCCAGCATTTT.

The J gene is TRBJ2-3, the V gene TRBV18; TRBD1 matches 10 bases. Germline V gene sequence: CDR1 KGHSH, CDR2 LQKENI. V was clipped by 4 bases and J by 4 bases; unmatched bases: 5. The CDR3 consists of 15 residues. CDR3 in amino acids: CASSRAGTGADTQYF. The CDR3 DNA follows: TGTGCCAGCTCACGAGCCGGGACAGGGGCAGATACGCAGTATTTT.

The chain joins TRBV6-6 to TRBJ2-2; D unclear. CDR3 length equals 12 residues. V lost 6 bases to trimming and J lost 6 bases, with 8 bases between them. Germline values: CDR1 MNHNY, CDR2 SVGAGI (reference sequence). For the CDR3, the DNA is TGTGCCAGCAGCGAGAATGCCGGGGAGCTGTTTTTT. Protein sequence: CASSENAGELFF.

CDR3: CASSLGAGGDYGYTF. CDR3 DNA: TGTGCCAGCAGCTTAGGGGCAGGGGGCGACTATGGCTACACCTTC. V usage is TRBV11-2 and J usage is TRBJ1-2; TRBD1 aligns across 8 bases. V was pared by 1 base and J by 3 bases, with 4 bases of the junction left unmatched. This CDR3 comprises 15 residues. Germline V gene lookup returns CDR1 SGHAT and CDR2 FQNNGV.

The chain employs TRBV10-1 and TRBJ1-1; D is unclear. Trimming stripped 3 bases from V and 0 bases from J, with 14 bases between. CDR1 WNHNN and CDR2 SYGVQD come from the germline V gene (reference sequence). This CDR3 has 16 residues. The CDR3 here is CASSEYPVRVNTEAFF. CDR3 coding DNA: TGCGCCAGCAGTGAATATCCAGTCCGGGTGAACACTGAAGCTTTCTTT.

This clone was picked up a small number of times. The J gene is TRBJ2-1, the V gene TRBV28; D possibly corresponds to TRBD2 (6 bases). CDR1 MDHEN and CDR2 SYDVKM come from the germline V gene. Trimming took off 8 bases at V and 0 bases at J, with 11 bases between the two ends. The CDR3 totals 14 residues. In DNA, the CDR3 is TGTGCCAGCGTTGGGGGACTCTCCTACAATGAGCAGTTCTTC. Translating it yields CASVGGLSYNEQFF.

The V and J genes are TRBV5-4 and TRBJ1-2; TRBD1 matches 7 bases. This CDR3 region has 13 residues. The V segment lost 3 bases and the J segment 7 bases; nucleotides outside the gene matches: 6. Germline values: CDR1 SGHNT, CDR2 YYREEE (reference sequence). The CDR3 region has the DNA TGTGCCAGCAGCTCCCCAGGGGGTGCTGGCTACACCTTC. It yields the protein CASSSPGGAGYTF.

This chain connects TRBV11-3 to TRBJ2-3; 7 bases align to TRBD1. With 7 bases clipped from V and 2 bases from J, the junction kept 9 bases outside the gene matches. The CDR3 covers 15 residues. Germline assignment: CDR1 SGHNT and CDR2 YENEEA. CDR3 loop: CASTETGPYTDTQYF. The CDR3 coding sequence is TGTGCCAGCACCGAGACAGGGCCTTACACAGATACGCAGTATTTT.

This sequence joins TRBV7-8 and TRBJ2-5, with unresolved D. Between the trimmed V and J ends, which lost 3 bases and 1 base, there was a span of 9 bases. Germline loops: CDR1 SGHVS, CDR2 FQNEAQ. The CDR3 totals 14 residues. The DNA for the CDR3 is TGTGCCAGCAGCTTTAACAGTGGCCAAGAGACCCAGTACTTC. Translating it yields CASSFNSGQETQYF.

This clone appeared a single time. V is TRBV27 and J is TRBJ1-2; D unclear. V lost 6 bases to trimming and J lost 0 bases, with 17 bases between them. CDR1 is MNHEY, CDR2 SMNVEV, per germline (reference sequence). The CDR3 contains 16 residues. The CDR3 loop reads CASRKAGDFANYGYTF. CDR3 in DNA: TGTGCCAGCAGAAAAGCGGGAGACTTTGCTAACTATGGCTACACCTTC.

This clone was counted a few times. The chain couples TRBV6-6 to TRBJ2-7; a possible D gene is TRBD2 (5 bases). V was shortened by 2 bases and J by 1 base, with 12 bases between the two germline ends. CDR3 size: 15 residues. Germline V CDR1 and CDR2: MNHNY, SVGAGI (reference sequence). The CDR3 region is CASSYRGDGSYEQYF. Here the CDR3 DNA reads TGTGCCAGCAGTTACCGGGGAGATGGGTCCTACGAGCAGTACTTC.

V usage is TRBV2 and J usage is TRBJ2-1, with TRBD2 matching 12 bases. CDR1 is SNHLY, CDR2 FYNNEI, per germline. V was pared by 8 bases and J by 10 bases, with 9 bases of the junction left unmatched. The CDR3 has 14 residues. CDR3 in amino acids: CASGLAGGPREQFF. The CDR3 coding sequence is TGTGCCAGCGGGCTAGCGGGGGGGCCTCGGGAGCAGTTCTTC.

This chain uses TRBV2 with TRBJ1-5, with D uncertain. CDR1 is SNHLY and CDR2 is FYNNEI in the germline V gene. This CDR3 has 14 residues. V shed 6 bases and J shed 1 base, with 10 bases lying between them. The CDR3 protein is CASREGRSNQPQHF. CDR3 DNA: TGTGCCAGCAGGGAGGGCCGCAGCAATCAGCCCCAGCATTTT.

The chain couples TRBV6-2 or TRBV6-3 to TRBJ1-6; D unresolved. V lost 4 bases and J lost 9, with 7 bases in between. Looked up from germline, CDR1 is MNHEY and CDR2 is SVGEGT. The CDR3 is 12 amino acids. The CDR3 DNA reads as TGTGCCAGCAGTTTCTTGTTTTCACCCCTCCACTTT. The encoded protein is CASSFLFSPLHF.

The J gene is TRBJ1-4, the V gene TRBV9; no clear D. The CDR3 runs to 15 residues. Deletions cut 0 bases from V and 6 bases from J, with 12 bases between. Germline CDR1 is SGDLS and CDR2 is YYNGEE. CDR3 DNA: TGTGCCAGCAGCGTAGGGAGGAGGATGGATGAAAAACTGTTTTTT. It yields the protein CASSVGRRMDEKLFF.

This chain links TRBV11-2 with TRBJ2-7; D ambiguous. CDR3 length: 12 amino acids. Trimming pared 0 bases from V and 4 bases from J, leaving 4 bases between. Per the germline V gene, CDR1 is SGHAT and CDR2 is FQNNGV. The CDR3 reads CASSLDLYEQYF. The CDR3 coding sequence is TGTGCCAGCAGCTTAGATCTGTACGAGCAGTACTTC.

V gene TRBV5-6 combines with J gene TRBJ2-7; no clear D. There are 15 residues in the CDR3. V lost 4 bases to trimming and J lost 2 bases, with 16 bases between them. Germline V gene sequence: CDR1 SGHDT, CDR2 YYEEEE. CDR3: CASSRSTRLTYEQYF. The CDR3 region has the DNA TGTGCCAGCAGCCGCTCGACTCGTCTAACCTACGAGCAGTACTTC.

The chain couples TRBV9 to TRBJ2-3, with 7 bases matching TRBD2. V lost 7 bases to trimming and J lost 0 bases; unmatched junction nucleotides: 8. Germline CDR1 SGDLS, CDR2 YYNGEE. This CDR3 spans 15 amino acids. The CDR3 reads CASSVSGVSTDTQYF. The CDR3 coding sequence is TGTGCCAGCTCGGTGAGCGGGGTTAGCACAGATACGCAGTATTTT.

This chain uses TRBV28 with TRBJ2-3; TRBD2 agrees at 11 bases. With V trimmed by 8 bases and J by 3 bases, 7 bases remained unmatched. Per germline, CDR1 MDHEN and CDR2 SYDVKM. The CDR3 consists of 15 residues. Here the CDR3 reads CASLAGTSGTDTQYF. The DNA for the CDR3 is TGTGCCAGCCTAGCCGGGACTAGCGGAACAGATACGCAGTATTTT.